These 11 T cell receptor beta chains originate from one sample sequenced in a study of radiotherapy plus CTLA-4 blockade in lung cancer. Sequencing used immunoSEQ multiplex PCR; TCRdb keeps in-frame clones, though not all of them. The repertoire holds about 97,000 clones, about four fifths seen once, with about 3% in the top ten. This sample comprised peripheral blood, obtained from a patient treated with radiotherapy plus ipilimumab. The receptors were gathered from a human donor with non-small cell lung cancer who had a partial response to radiotherapy plus ipilimumab. Some clones in this sample may be carry-over from other donors' samples.

The J gene is TRBJ1-2, the V gene TRBV5-1; no clear D gene. The CDR3 is 14 amino acids. V gave up 2 bases and J gave up 8 bases, with 16 bases separating them. Germline V gene data show CDR1 as SGHRS and CDR2 as YFSETQ. As DNA, the CDR3 is TGCGCCAGCAGCTTTGCGGGCGGAGGCGACGGCTACACCTTC. It is translated as CASSFAGGGDGYTF.

The chain employs TRBV19 and TRBJ2-3; 9 bases are shared with TRBD1. Germline V gene data show CDR1 as LNHDA and CDR2 as SQIVND (reference sequence). Losses at the gene ends were 4 bases for V and 3 bases for J; bases not matched to a gene: 5. The CDR3 contains 15 residues. The CDR3, as DNA: TGTGCCAGTAGTACCCGACAGGGGGGAACAGATACGCAGTATTTT. Translating gives CASSTRQGGTDTQYF.

The chain carries TRBV28 and TRBJ2-3; TRBD1 aligns across 8 bases. Germline V gene data show CDR1 as MDHEN and CDR2 as SYDVKM. J gave up 1 base and V 6 bases, and 6 bases lay outside the gene matches. The CDR3 is 15 amino acids. DNA of the CDR3: TGTGCCAGCAGACCATGGACAGGGCGCACAGATACGCAGTATTTT. It is translated as CASRPWTGRTDTQYF.

The V and J genes are TRBV28 and TRBJ1-3, with a weak D call TRBD1 (5 bases). The CDR3 is 16 amino acids. V lost 3 bases and J lost 3, with 15 bases in between. CDR1 is MDHEN and CDR2 is SYDVKM in the germline V gene. CDR3 nucleotide sequence: TGTGCCAGCAGTTTCGTCAGAGGCAGGGTTGGAAACACCATATATTTT. Its protein is CASSFVRGRVGNTIYF.

This chain joins TRBV15 and TRBJ1-6, with D hard to call. Trimming removed 0 bases from V and 7 bases from J, with 7 bases in between. The CDR3 is 14 amino acids. The V gene's germline CDR1 is LNHNV and CDR2 YYDKDF (reference sequence). In DNA, the CDR3 is TGTGCCACCAGCAGAGATTTCGCGAATTCACCCCTCCACTTT. Its protein product is CATSRDFANSPLHF.

This clone was observed a few times. The rearrangement links TRBV18 to TRBJ1-1; D remains unclear. CDR1 is KGHSH and CDR2 is LQKENI in the germline V gene. This CDR3 has 12 residues. The germline V and J ends were trimmed by 6 bases and 5 bases, with 10 bases remaining between them. CDR3 in DNA: TGTGCCAGCTCGCTATACGGGACTGAAGCTTTCTTT. Its translation: CASSLYGTEAFF.

This sequence joins TRBV25-1 and TRBJ2-5; no reliable D call. Germline V gene lookup returns CDR1 MGHDK and CDR2 SYGVNS. The CDR3 sequence is 14 residues long. V gave up 2 bases and J gave up 5 bases, with 12 bases separating them. The CDR3 DNA is TGTGCCAGCAGTGAACTTGGTCCGGTGGAGACCCAGTACTTC. Amino acids: CASSELGPVETQYF.

The J gene is TRBJ2-7, the V gene TRBV5-6, with D unclear. Germline V gene data show CDR1 as SGHDT and CDR2 as YYEEEE. The CDR3 contains 14 residues. Between the trimmed V and J ends, which lost 4 bases and 0 bases, there was a span of 11 bases. The CDR3 nucleotides read TGTGCCAGCAGCGCGACACATTACTCCTACGAGCAGTACTTC. Translating it yields CASSATHYSYEQYF.

In this sample, this clone turned up once. The chain carries TRBV28 and TRBJ2-7; weak D call: TRBD1 (5 bases). CDR3 length: 10 amino acids. Germline lookup yields CDR1 MDHEN and CDR2 SYDVKM. The ends were cut back, 7 bases at V and 5 bases at J, with 6 bases in the middle. In nucleotides, the CDR3 is TGTGCCAGCATGACAGACGAGCAGTACTTC. Its translation is CASMTDEQYF.

This rearrangement joins TRBV5-1 to TRBJ2-7; TRBD1 agrees at 8 bases. The CDR3 sequence is 14 residues long. Germline CDR1 is SGHRS and CDR2 is YFSETQ. Trimming cost V 5 bases and J 5 bases; bases outside gene matches: 9. The CDR3 DNA is TGCGCCAGCAGACCCAGGACAGGGTGGCACGAGCAGTACTTC. It is translated as CASRPRTGWHEQYF.

V gene TRBV4-3 combines with J gene TRBJ2-1, with TRBD1 matching over 11 bases. Germline lookup yields CDR1 LGHNA and CDR2 YSLEER. CDR3 length: 15 residues. The J segment lost 6 bases and the V segment lost 0 bases, leaving 1 base of the junction unmatched. The CDR3 sequence is CASSQEGTGGNEQFF. For the CDR3, the DNA is TGCGCCAGCAGCCAAGAAGGGACAGGGGGCAATGAGCAGTTCTTC.